Listed below are T cell receptor beta chains from one sample, sequenced in a study of cytomegalovirus exposure and HLA in healthy donors. The repertoire was sequenced with immunoSEQ multiplex PCR; TCRdb's copy has only in-frame clones and lacks some. The sample comprises about 130,000 clones, 75% to 80% of which are singletons, and around 3.6% rests with the top ten. Material for sequencing was PBMCs. These receptors all come from a man between 35 and 55 years old in good health and CMV-seronegative. CDR3s include the opening cysteine and the closing phenylalanine or tryptophan.

v_call: TRBV18; j_call: TRBJ1-6; cdr3_aa: CASSSIRHSPLHF
v_call: TRBV5-1; j_call: TRBJ1-2; cdr3_aa: CASSLGGSTYGYTF
v_call: TRBV9; j_call: TRBJ2-5; cdr3_aa: CASSVSASRQETQYF
v_call: TRBV4-3; j_call: TRBJ2-7; cdr3_aa: CASSQDLGSGTVDF
v_call: TRBV6-5; j_call: TRBJ1-1; cdr3_aa: CASSYTVGANTEAFF
v_call: TRBV9; j_call: TRBJ1-2; cdr3_aa: CASSVDALAYGYTF
v_call: TRBV4-1; j_call: TRBJ2-7; cdr3_aa: CASSPTSRENEQYF
v_call: TRBV10-3; j_call: TRBJ2-7; cdr3_aa: CAMSGGRTYEQYF
v_call: TRBV19; j_call: TRBJ2-1; cdr3_aa: CASSDRGDPYNEQFF
v_call: TRBV5-4; j_call: TRBJ2-1; cdr3_aa: CASSLDLSVGGSYNEQFF
v_call: TRBV29-1; j_call: .; cdr3_aa: CSVLQPYEQYF
v_call: TRBV6-1; j_call: TRBJ2-7; cdr3_aa: CATLPGSASYEQYF
v_call: TRBV6-6; j_call: TRBJ1-6; cdr3_aa: CASGLTTGGSPLHF
v_call: TRBV2; j_call: TRBJ1-6; cdr3_aa: CASSVQVLDSPLHF
v_call: TRBV6-1; j_call: TRBJ2-2; cdr3_aa: CASSVPAGGYIGELFF
v_call: TRBV19; j_call: TRBJ1-1; cdr3_aa: CASSKGGRQRNTEAFF
v_call: TRBV6-5; j_call: TRBJ2-3; cdr3_aa: CASRRGTDTQYF
v_call: TRBV4-3; j_call: TRBJ1-2; cdr3_aa: CASSQEYRSDYGYTF
v_call: TRBV29-1; j_call: TRBJ1-1; cdr3_aa: CSVERYQAGTEAFF
v_call: TRBV21-1; j_call: TRBJ1-1; cdr3_aa: CASSSKEGDTEAFF
v_call: TRBV2; j_call: TRBJ1-6; cdr3_aa: CASSQQLTGTNSPLHF
v_call: TRBV29-1; j_call: TRBJ1-4; cdr3_aa: CSVVTSGEKLFF
v_call: TRBV21-1; j_call: TRBJ1-2; cdr3_aa: CASSTWLGTADPGYTF
v_call: TRBV4-3; j_call: TRBJ2-3; cdr3_aa: CASSQDVGYAGGSKDTQYF
v_call: TRBV7-2; j_call: TRBJ1-2; cdr3_aa: CASSLVKGRTGYGYTF
v_call: TRBV11-2; j_call: TRBJ2-7; cdr3_aa: CASNQPGQGTEQYF
v_call: TRBV2; j_call: TRBJ1-2; cdr3_aa: CASSEDNYPYGYTF
v_call: TRBV9; j_call: TRBJ1-2; cdr3_aa: CASSTQAGYGYTF
v_call: TRBV4-1; j_call: TRBJ2-7; cdr3_aa: CASSQLTGIGNFYEQYF
v_call: TRBV6-4; j_call: TRBJ1-1; cdr3_aa: CASRETGTGEAFF
v_call: TRBV28; j_call: TRBJ2-7; cdr3_aa: CASSSEVGGEQYF
v_call: TRBV15; j_call: TRBJ1-5; cdr3_aa: CATGRRDSNQPQHF
v_call: TRBV7-8; j_call: TRBJ1-2; cdr3_aa: CASSPLTGDGYTF
v_call: TRBV4-3; j_call: TRBJ2-2; cdr3_aa: CASRPDRASTGELFF
v_call: TRBV29-1; j_call: TRBJ2-5; cdr3_aa: CSVGAGGWETQYF
v_call: TRBV9; j_call: TRBJ1-2; cdr3_aa: CASSAAPRRGYTF
v_call: TRBV7-8; j_call: TRBJ2-3; cdr3_aa: CASSLRGGPDTQYF
v_call: TRBV11-3; j_call: TRBJ2-3; cdr3_aa: CASSVTGRGTDTQYF
v_call: TRBV9; j_call: TRBJ1-1; cdr3_aa: CASSAHMNTEAFF
v_call: TRBV5-1; j_call: TRBJ1-1; cdr3_aa: CASSFGFSGQELMNTEAFF
v_call: TRBV18; j_call: TRBJ1-5; cdr3_aa: CASSPSRGGANQPQHF
v_call: TRBV10-1; j_call: TRBJ2-7; cdr3_aa: CASSETEGYEQYF
v_call: TRBV6-4; j_call: TRBJ2-2; cdr3_aa: CASSEGDRVTGELFF
v_call: TRBV9; j_call: TRBJ2-5; cdr3_aa: CASSVNRGGETQYF
v_call: TRBV5-1; j_call: TRBJ2-3; cdr3_aa: CASSLETGTFGRGPPYTQYF
v_call: TRBV19; j_call: TRBJ1-5; cdr3_aa: CASSILGGISNQPQHF
v_call: TRBV28; j_call: TRBJ1-5; cdr3_aa: CASRAGQVVVHF
v_call: TRBV6-6; j_call: TRBJ2-7; cdr3_aa: CASSYVPGQGYEQYF
v_call: TRBV7-8; j_call: TRBJ1-2; cdr3_aa: CASSGNAGFDYGYTF
v_call: TRBV7-3; j_call: TRBJ2-1; cdr3_aa: CASSLSGQHYNEQFF